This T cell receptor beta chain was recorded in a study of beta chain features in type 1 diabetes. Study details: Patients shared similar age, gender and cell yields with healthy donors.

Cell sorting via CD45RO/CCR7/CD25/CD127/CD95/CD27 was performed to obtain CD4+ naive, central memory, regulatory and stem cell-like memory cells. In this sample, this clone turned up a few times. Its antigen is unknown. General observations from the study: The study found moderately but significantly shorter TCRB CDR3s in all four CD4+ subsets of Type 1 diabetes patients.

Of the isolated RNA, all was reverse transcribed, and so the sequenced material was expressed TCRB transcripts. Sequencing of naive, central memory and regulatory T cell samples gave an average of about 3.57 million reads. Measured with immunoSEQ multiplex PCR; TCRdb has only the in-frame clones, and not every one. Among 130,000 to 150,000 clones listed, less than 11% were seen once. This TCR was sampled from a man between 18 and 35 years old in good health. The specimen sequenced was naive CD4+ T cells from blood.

The CDR3 protein is CASSSRGGPISPLHF. CDR3 sequence (DNA): TGTGCCAGCAGCTCCCGTGGAGGTCCCATTTCACCCCTCCACTTT. The rearrangement joins TRBV13 to TRBJ1-6; D ambiguous. The CDR3 spans 15 residues. CDR1 and CDR2 (germline): PRHDT, FYEKMQ (reference sequence). The V gene lost 4 bases and the J gene lost 9 bases, with 16 bases spanning the gap.